This passage covers 26 T cell receptor beta chains from one sample sequenced in a study of blood T cell repertoires in COVID-19. Profiling relied on immunoSEQ multiplex PCR, and the TCRdb table lists in-frame clones only, not all of them. The sample lists tens of thousands of clones, approximately 86% seen once, with approximately 28% in the top ten. Sequenced material: peripheral blood. These receptors were obtained from a woman over 75 with acute or convalescent COVID-19.

The J gene is TRBJ1-4, the V gene TRBV20-1, with TRBD1 matching 7 bases. Germline CDR1 is DFQATT and CDR2 is SNEGSKA (reference sequence). The CDR3 sequence is 15 residues long. Unmatched junction bases numbered 4, after V lost 3 bases and J lost 0 bases. CDR3 sequence (DNA): TGCAGTGCTAGTGGGACAGTGGCAACTAATGAAAAACTGTTTTTT. Translated: CSASGTVATNEKLFF.

This clone was recorded only once. CDR3 residues: CSVEGQYTGELFF. The CDR3 DNA reads as TGCAGCGTTGAAGGGCAGTACACCGGGGAGCTGTTTTTT. The V gene is TRBV29-1, the J gene TRBJ2-2, with D hard to call. The CDR3 covers 13 residues. V lost 1 base and J 3 bases, leaving 6 bases between the germline ends. The germline V gene has CDR1 SQVTM and CDR2 ANQGSEA.

CDR3 region: CASSKMTSGEYNEQFF. CDR3 nucleotide sequence: TGCGCCAGCAGCAAAATGACTAGCGGGGAGTACAATGAGCAGTTCTTC. This chain uses TRBV5-1 with TRBJ2-1; 11 bases match TRBD2. This CDR3 spans 16 amino acids. Germline lookup yields CDR1 SGHRS and CDR2 YFSETQ. V gave up 4 bases and J gave up 4 bases; unmatched junction bases: 7.

This chain uses TRBV27 with TRBJ2-1; no firm D call. The CDR3 runs to 14 residues. Between the trimmed V and J ends, which lost 5 bases and 4 bases, there was a span of 12 bases. Germline V CDR1 and CDR2: MNHEY, SMNVEV (reference sequence). The CDR3 nucleotides read TGTGCCAGCAGTACCGCCCACGGTTACAATGAGCAGTTCTTC. Residues: CASSTAHGYNEQFF.

The rearrangement joins TRBV10-1 to TRBJ1-2; D is perhaps TRBD1 (6 bases). V was shortened by 10 bases and J by 3 bases, with 18 bases between the two germline ends. This CDR3 region has 14 residues. Germline CDR1 is WNHNN and CDR2 is SYGVQD (reference sequence). CDR3 protein: CATRRFRGDYGYTF. The CDR3, as DNA: TGCGCCACCCGCCGATTCAGGGGCGACTATGGCTACACCTTC.

The V call is TRBV9, the J call TRBJ1-2, with 10 bases fitting TRBD1. The V gene's germline CDR1 is SGDLS and CDR2 YYNGEE. V shed 0 bases, J shed 4 bases, and the junction held 6 bases outside the gene matches. The CDR3 consists of 16 residues. DNA for the CDR3: TGTGCCAGCAGCGTAGATCCCGGGACAGGGGCCTATGGCTACACCTTC. Translating it yields CASSVDPGTGAYGYTF.

The chain combines TRBV18 with TRBJ1-2; 9 bases fit TRBD1. Germline-derived CDR1 and CDR2 are KGHSH and LQKENI. J was trimmed by 1 base and V by 5 bases; bases with no gene match: 14. This CDR3 is 18 amino acids long. The CDR3 spells CASSILQQGQGNNYGYTF. The DNA of the CDR3 is TGTGCCAGCTCAATTCTACAGCAGGGACAGGGCAATAACTATGGCTACACCTTC.

CDR3 DNA sequence: TGTGCCAGCTCACCACGCGAGACAGCTCAAGAGACCCAGTACTTC. Its translation: CASSPRETAQETQYF. The chain recombines TRBV18 with TRBJ2-5; TRBD1 is a possible D gene (5 bases). Trimming cost V 1 base and J 2 bases, with 11 bases left between them. Per germline, CDR1 KGHSH and CDR2 LQKENI. CDR3 length: 15 amino acids.

In nucleotides, the CDR3 is TGTGCCAGCATGGCGGTAGGGGTATTGTACGAGCAGTACTTC. Its protein product is CASMAVGVLYEQYF. This rearrangement joins TRBV6-5 to TRBJ2-7; tentative D call: TRBD1 (5 bases). Germline V gene data show CDR1 as MNHEY and CDR2 as SVGAGI. This CDR3 is built from 14 residues. Trimming took 7 bases from V and 4 from J, leaving 17 bases between them.

This chain connects TRBV12-3 or TRBV12-4 to TRBJ2-5, with D maybe TRBD2 (6 bases). V was shortened by 7 bases and J by 5 bases, with 14 bases between the two germline ends. The CDR3 length is 13 residues. The CDR3 here is CASTLGGTETQYF. Here the CDR3 DNA reads TGTGCCAGCACCCTGGGGGGAACGGAGACCCAGTACTTC.

The CDR3 here is CASSGTSGRARLDTQYF. The CDR3, as DNA: TGTGCCAGCAGTGGGACTAGCGGGAGGGCCCGGTTGGATACGCAGTATTTT. The chain recombines TRBV2 with TRBJ2-3, with 15 bases that match TRBD2. Germline-derived CDR1 and CDR2 are SNHLY and FYNNEI. The CDR3 length is 17 residues. The ends lost 4 bases at V and 6 bases at J; junction bases unmatched: 8. Complete variable domain (other parts from reference TRBV2 and TRBJ2-3): EPEVTQTPSHQVTQMGQEVILRCVPISNHLYFYWYRQILGQKVEFLVSFYNNEISEKSEIFDDQFSVERPDGSNFTLKIRSTKLEDSAMYFCASSGTSGRARLDTQYFGPGTRLTVL.

The rearrangement uses TRBV28 and TRBJ1-6, with D possibly being TRBD1 (5 bases). V was pared by 8 bases and J by 10 bases, with 12 bases between. In germline, CDR1 is MDHEN, CDR2 SYDVKM. This CDR3 contains 12 residues. CDR3 amino acids: CASYARQSPLHF. The CDR3 DNA reads TGTGCCAGCTACGCAAGACAGTCACCCCTCCACTTT. The variable domain in full, completed from reference TRBV28 and TRBJ1-6, reads DVKVTQSSRYLVKRTGEKVFLECVQDMDHENMFWYRQDPGLGLRLIYFSYDVKMKEKGDIPEGYSVSREKKERFSLILESASTNQTSMYLCASYARQSPLHFGNGTRLTVT.

This clone was seen a single time. The V and J genes are TRBV11-3 and TRBJ2-5, with a possible D match to TRBD1 (6 bases). The germline V gene has CDR1 SGHNT and CDR2 YENEEA. The length of the CDR3 is 16 residues. The ends were cut back, 1 base at V and 0 bases at J, with 12 bases in the middle. CDR3 sequence (DNA): TGTGCCAGCAGCTTAGGTCTCGGGACACACCAAGAGACCCAGTACTTC. Amino acid sequence: CASSLGLGTHQETQYF.

This clone was detected only once. The chain recombines TRBV5-1 with TRBJ2-2; 10 positions match TRBD1. The CDR3 loop spans 16 amino acids. Trimming at V came to 3 bases and at J to 0 bases, leaving 2 bases not matched to a gene. Germline CDR1 SGHRS, CDR2 YFSETQ. DNA for the CDR3: TGCGCCAGCAGCTCTGGACAGGGGGCGAACACCGGGGAGCTGTTTTTT. This gives the protein CASSSGQGANTGELFF.

V is TRBV7-9 and J is TRBJ2-2; 11 nucleotides match TRBD2. The length of the CDR3 is 15 residues. Trimming removed 4 bases from V and 3 bases from J; junction bases left unmatched: 1. Germline CDR1 is SEHNR and CDR2 is FQNEAQ (reference sequence). This chain's CDR3 is CASSWGLADTGELFF. Written as DNA, the CDR3 is TGTGCCAGCAGCTGGGGACTAGCGGACACCGGGGAGCTGTTTTTT.

The gene calls are TRBV12-3 or TRBV12-4 and TRBJ2-7; TRBD1 agrees at 9 bases. V was pared by 5 bases and J by 7 bases, with 3 bases of the junction left unmatched. The length of the CDR3 is 12 residues. CDR3: CASSRTGEEQYF. As DNA, the CDR3 is TGTGCCAGCAGTCGGACAGGGGAAGAGCAGTACTTC.

V and J are TRBV6-5 and TRBJ2-2; 8 positions match TRBD2. V lost 3 bases and J lost 5; bases outside the gene matches: 5. This CDR3 has 15 residues. The V gene's germline CDR1 is MNHEY and CDR2 SVGAGI. CDR3 residues: CASSYVAGRTGELFF. As DNA, the CDR3 is TGTGCCAGCAGTTATGTAGCGGGACGGACCGGGGAGCTGTTTTTT.

The chain recombines TRBV3-1 (or the pseudogene TRBV3-2) with TRBJ1-6; D is unresolved. The CDR3 covers 12 residues. V was cut by 5 bases and J by 6 bases, with 5 bases left in between. Per germline, CDR1 LGHDT and CDR2 YNNKEL (reference sequence). CDR3 region: CASSSLNSPLHF. The DNA for the CDR3 is TGTGCCAGCAGCTCCCTTAATTCACCCCTCCACTTT.

This chain links TRBV18 with TRBJ2-7; the match to TRBD2 covers 9 bases. From germline, CDR1 is KGHSH and CDR2 LQKENI. The CDR3 sequence is 13 residues long. Trimming removed 6 bases from V and 3 bases from J; junction bases left unmatched: 3. The CDR3 region has the DNA TGTGCCAGCTCCGGCGGGAGGGGCTACGAGCAGTACTTC. It translates to CASSGGRGYEQYF.

J is TRBJ1-3 and V is TRBV18, with no clear D. V was trimmed by 0 bases and J by 1 base, leaving 4 bases between them. This CDR3 is built from 14 residues. The germline V gene encodes CDR1 KGHSH and CDR2 LQKENI. CDR3 nucleotide sequence: TGTGCCAGCTCACCACCCGCGTCTGGAAACACCATATATTTT. This translates into CASSPPASGNTIYF.

The gene calls are TRBV9 and TRBJ1-2, with D tentatively TRBD1 (5 bases). V was trimmed by 0 bases and J by 8 bases, leaving 14 bases between them. The germline V gene encodes CDR1 SGDLS and CDR2 YYNGEE. This CDR3 is built from 14 residues. The CDR3 here is CASSVGSAGVGYTF. CDR3 sequence (DNA): TGTGCCAGCAGCGTAGGGTCGGCGGGGGTCGGCTACACCTTC.

This clone was counted only a few times. The rearrangement joins TRBV7-3 to TRBJ1-2, with a tentative D call TRBD1 (6 bases). The CDR3 covers 13 residues. Germline CDR1 is SGHTA and CDR2 is FQGTGA. The ends were cut back, 5 bases at V and 0 bases at J, with 7 bases in the middle. The CDR3 is CASSPGANYGYTF. CDR3 coding DNA: TGTGCCAGCAGCCCAGGGGCTAACTATGGCTACACCTTC.

This chain uses TRBV7-2 with TRBJ2-1; TRBD2 aligns across 9 bases. Germline CDR1 and CDR2: SGHTA and FQGNSA. Trimming cost V 3 bases and J 0 bases; bases outside gene matches: 3. This CDR3 region has 16 residues. The DNA of the CDR3 is TGTGCCAGCAGCTTGGCTAGCGGGGCCTCCTACAATGAGCAGTTCTTC. The encoded protein is CASSLASGASYNEQFF.

J is TRBJ1-1 and V is TRBV19; perhaps TRBD1 as D (6 bases). This CDR3 is built from 16 residues. The germline gives CDR1 LNHDA, CDR2 SQIVND (reference sequence). Trimming pared 6 bases from V and 3 bases from J, leaving 20 bases between. The CDR3 nucleotides are TGTGCCAGTAGGAGACAGGCTGGTGGTGGGTACACTGAAGCTTTCTTT. Protein product: CASRRQAGGGYTEAFF.

The J gene is TRBJ2-7, the V gene TRBV7-9, with D maybe TRBD2 (6 bases). CDR3 size: 12 residues. Per the germline V gene, CDR1 is SEHNR and CDR2 is FQNEAQ (reference sequence). Trimming removed 4 bases from V and 6 bases from J, with 10 bases in between. The DNA of the CDR3 is TGTGCCAGCAGCTCCTCCGGGAGCGAGCAGTACTTC. Translated: CASSSSGSEQYF.

This clone was seen only once. The chain employs TRBV5-4 and TRBJ2-7; 8 bases align to TRBD2. Germline values: CDR1 SGHNT, CDR2 YYREEE (reference sequence). V lost 4 bases to trimming and J lost 2 bases; unmatched junction nucleotides: 8. The CDR3 runs 15 residues. CDR3 protein: CASSPRGGVTYEQYF. In DNA, the CDR3 is TGTGCCAGCAGCCCACGGGGGGGTGTCACCTACGAGCAGTACTTC.